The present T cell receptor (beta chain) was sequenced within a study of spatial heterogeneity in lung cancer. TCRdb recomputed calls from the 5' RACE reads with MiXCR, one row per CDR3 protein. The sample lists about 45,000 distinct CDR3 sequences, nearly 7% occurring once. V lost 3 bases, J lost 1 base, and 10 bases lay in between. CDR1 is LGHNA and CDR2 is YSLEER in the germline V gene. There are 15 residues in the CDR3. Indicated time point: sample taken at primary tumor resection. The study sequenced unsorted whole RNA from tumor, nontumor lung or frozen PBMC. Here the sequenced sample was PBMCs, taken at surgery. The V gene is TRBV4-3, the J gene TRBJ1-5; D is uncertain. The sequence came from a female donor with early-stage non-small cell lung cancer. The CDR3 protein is CASSHSLISNQPQHF. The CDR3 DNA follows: TGCGCCAGCAGCCACAGTTTAATCAGCAATCAGCCCCAGCATTTT.